This T cell receptor beta chain was sequenced in a study of blood T cell repertoires in COVID-19 (dated by TCRdb to about 2020). Concerning the study at large: The collaborator samples originated in the United States, Italy and Spain and spanned the acute and convalescent phases of COVID-19. The material from the prospective study consisted of cDNA or gDNA derived from T cells, B-cell-depleted T cells, or PBMCs. Subjects who had been exposed to COVID-19, were actively infected with it, or had recovered from it provided the deeply sampled blood TCRbeta repertoires that made up the dataset. The repertoires were released in a freely available public database intended as a resource for research on the immune response to SARS-CoV-2. Samples were obtained from the ongoing ImmuneRACE study (first 160 participants) and from 950 to 1,500 subjects provided by 6 global collaborators. A de-identified subject ID, COVID-19 status, age in years and sex were almost always included in the sample metadata. HLA class I and class II types, where available, came from metadata supplied by the sample provider rather than from assay-based typing. Findings and caveats that apply to the study as a whole: How much clinical and demographic metadata was included differed by source and by participant, and the metadata was provided uncurated.

The immunoSEQ Assay, a bias-controlled multiplex PCR, was used to amplify TCRbeta CDR3 regions from genomic DNA. The original methods were these. Within the assay, amplification of reference gene primers was used to estimate how many nucleated cells each sample contained. To quantify the absolute abundance of each unique TCRbeta CDR3 rearrangement, sequence reads were collapsed and filtered. For each sample, productive Simpson clonality was calculated as the square root of Simpson's diversity index across productive rearrangements. As stored in TCRdb, this immuneACCESS dataset retains in-frame rearrangements with V and J assigned. A fraction of the clones does not appear; measured against another copy, unresolved V genes explain less than half of the discrepancy, and the remainder lacks a known reason. V and J calls and clone size are copied from that table; D and trimming were computed from the DNA. For this sample the table gives about 99,000 clones, of which 84% were detected only once. The top ten clones comprise around 11% of the sample.

Sequences LNHDA (CDR1) and SQIVND (CDR2) are obtained from the germline V gene (reference sequence). Reading from cysteine to phenylalanine, the CDR3 counts 16 amino acids. This entry keeps only the CDR3 DNA: 48 bases, framed from base 1. V is pruned by 5 bases and J by 2 bases, leaving 8 bases of the junction without a gene match. With regard to this clone: This clone's antigen is unknown. Qualities for individual bases were not recorded, and no much larger clone is one base off.

The collaborating institutions used their own protocols to collect whole blood in K2EDTA tubes. For TCRbeta analysis, collaborators shipped samples as frozen whole blood, isolated PBMCs, or DNA extracted from either of those sample types. The chain employs TRBV19 and TRBJ1-5, with 8 bases matching TRBD1. The receptor's source is a human donor in a cohort sampled during active COVID-19. The sequencing input was peripheral blood. The DNA is as follows: TGTGCCAGTAGTCTCCTACAGGGGGGGGGCAATCAGCCCCAGCATTTT. Its protein is CASSLLQGGGNQPQHF.